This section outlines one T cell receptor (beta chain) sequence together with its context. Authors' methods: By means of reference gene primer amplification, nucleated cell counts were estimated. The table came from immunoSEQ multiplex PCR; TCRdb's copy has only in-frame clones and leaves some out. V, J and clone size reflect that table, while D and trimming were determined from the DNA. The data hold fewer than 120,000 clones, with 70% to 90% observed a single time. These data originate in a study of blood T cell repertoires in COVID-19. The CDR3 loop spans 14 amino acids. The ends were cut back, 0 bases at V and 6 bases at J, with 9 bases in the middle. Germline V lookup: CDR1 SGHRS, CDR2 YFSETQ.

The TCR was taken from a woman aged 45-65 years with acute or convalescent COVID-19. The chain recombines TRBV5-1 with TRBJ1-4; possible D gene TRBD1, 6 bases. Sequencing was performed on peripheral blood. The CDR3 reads CASSLAGADEKLFF. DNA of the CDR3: TGCGCCAGCAGCTTGGCAGGGGCCGATGAAAAACTGTTTTTT.